Below, 15 T cell receptor beta chains from the same sample are listed, as sequenced in a study of shared clonotypes between healthy human individuals. The data were produced by immunoSEQ multiplex PCR, yet TCRdb's version contains in-frame clones alone and is incomplete. In the table there are 400,000 to 500,000 clones, about 82% of which are singletons. Material for sequencing was PBMCs. The receptor set was obtained from a woman in her forties in good health. Some clones in this sample may be carry-over from other donors' samples.

A remark on this clone: One junction end disagrees with the germline gene, perhaps due to a read error. The CDR3 coding sequence is TGTGCCGGCAGTTCCCGGGGAGCCGAGGGGGTGCAGTACTTC. Translating it yields CAGSSRGAEGVQYF. The chain joins TRBV6-5 to TRBJ2-7; TRBD1 is a possible D gene (6 bases). The CDR3 runs to 14 residues. CDR1 is MNHEY and CDR2 is SVGAGI in the germline V gene.

Here the CDR3 reads CASSSPGTGGGYTF. The CDR3 DNA is TGTGCCAGCAGTTCCCCGGGGACTGGCGGTGGCTACACCTTC. This chain links TRBV27 with TRBJ1-2, with a possible D match to TRBD1 (5 bases). Germline-derived CDR1 and CDR2 are MNHEY and SMNVEV (reference sequence). The CDR3 has 14 residues. V was pared by 4 bases and J by 7 bases, with 16 bases between.

The gene calls are TRBV29-1 and TRBJ2-3, with D unclear. From germline, CDR1 is SQVTM and CDR2 ANQGSEA. The germline V and J ends were trimmed by 8 bases and 1 base, with 13 bases remaining between them. This CDR3 is built from 13 residues. CDR3 in amino acids: CSTSGGGTDTQYF. The DNA for the CDR3 is TGCAGCACCTCCGGTGGGGGCACAGATACGCAGTATTTT.

Only a few counts were recorded for this clone. The rearrangement uses TRBV6-1 and TRBJ1-4, with 8 nucleotides matching TRBD1. This CDR3 has 14 residues. Trimming at V came to 7 bases and at J to 5 bases, leaving 6 bases not matched to a gene. Germline-derived CDR1 and CDR2 are MNHNS and SASEGT. The CDR3: CASKVGQENEKLFF. The CDR3, as DNA: TGTGCCAGCAAGGTGGGACAGGAGAATGAAAAACTGTTTTTT.

Turning to this clone: No DNA is shown, since the ends of the CDR3 on it are uncertain; the CDR3 is the one TCRdb lists. The chain uses TRBV21-1 and TRBJ1-3. TRBV21-1 is listed as a pseudogene. Including both end residues, the CDR3 is 17 amino acids long. The CDR3 spells CASSKKVGNGSGNTIYF.

Concerning this clone: This same CDR3 is encoded by further DNA sequences in the sample. This chain uses TRBV4-2 with TRBJ2-2; either TRBD1 or TRBD2 may fit D (6 bases each). This CDR3 spans 14 amino acids. V gave up 4 bases and J gave up 5 bases, with 11 bases separating them. Germline-derived CDR1 and CDR2 are LGHNA and YNFKEQ. In DNA form, the CDR3 reads TGTGCCAGCAGCCGTGGAGGGGGTACCGGGGAGCTGTTTTTT. This encodes CASSRGGGTGELFF.

The chain uses TRBV29-1 and TRBJ2-1, with TRBD1 identical over 10 bases. This CDR3 region has 13 residues. After removal of 2 bases from V and 12 bases from J, the junction contained 7 bases not matched to a gene. CDR1 SQVTM and CDR2 ANQGSEA come from the germline V gene. The CDR3 reads CSVEPTGGGRQFF. As DNA, the CDR3 is TGCAGCGTTGAACCGACAGGGGGCGGCAGGCAGTTCTTC.

The rearrangement links TRBV29-1 to TRBJ2-1; 8 nucleotides line up with TRBD2. This CDR3 region has 13 residues. CDR1 and CDR2 (germline): SQVTM, ANQGSEA. The J segment lost 6 bases and the V segment lost 7 bases, leaving 8 bases of the junction unmatched. The CDR3 nucleotides read TGCAGCGGATCTCGGACTAGCTTCAATGAGCAGTTCTTC. Protein sequence: CSGSRTSFNEQFF.

The rearrangement uses TRBV7-2 and TRBJ1-5; D gene uncertain. The germline V gene has CDR1 SGHTA and CDR2 FQGNSA. The CDR3 has 14 amino acids. Deletions cut 2 bases from V and 9 bases from J, with 14 bases between. CDR3: CASSLSGAERPQHF. The CDR3 DNA reads as TGTGCCAGCAGCTTAAGTGGAGCCGAACGGCCCCAGCATTTT.

The V gene is TRBV18, the J gene TRBJ2-7, with 7 nucleotides matching TRBD1. Trimming cost V 6 bases and J 3 bases; bases outside gene matches: 8. CDR1 KGHSH and CDR2 LQKENI come from the germline V gene. The CDR3 has 14 amino acids. In DNA, the CDR3 is TGTGCCAGCTCGCCGGACAGGTATCTCTACGAGCAGTACTTC. This codes for CASSPDRYLYEQYF.

The rearrangement uses TRBV12-2 and TRBJ2-7; the table calls TRBD2, which could not be checked here. TRBV12-2 is deemed a pseudogene. The CDR3 runs 16 residues. The CDR3, as DNA: TGTGCAAGTCGCTTAGCGCTAGCAGATTCCTCCTACGAGCAGTACTTC. It yields the protein CASRLALADSSYEQYF.

This clone showed up just a few times. This sequence joins TRBV6-6 and TRBJ2-7; 8 bases match TRBD2. There are 14 residues in the CDR3. Trimming at V came to 6 bases and at J to 1 base, leaving 5 bases not matched to a gene. Germline CDR1 MNHNY, CDR2 SVGAGI (reference sequence). CDR3 in amino acids: CASRSAGESYEQYF. CDR3 coding DNA: TGTGCCAGCAGATCAGCGGGAGAATCCTACGAGCAGTACTTC.

The chain combines TRBV4-3 with TRBJ1-4, with 9 positions matching TRBD1. CDR1 and CDR2 (germline): LGHNA, YSLEER. This CDR3 is 16 amino acids long. The V gene end was trimmed by 0 bases and the J gene end by 7 bases; junction bases not matched to a gene: 6. The CDR3, as DNA: TGCGCCAGCAGCCAAGATAGGGACAGGGTCGCTGAAAAACTGTTTTTT. Translated: CASSQDRDRVAEKLFF.

The chain has TRBV1 and TRBJ2-2. TRBV1 is a known pseudogene. CDR3 length: 16 amino acids. In DNA form, the CDR3 reads TGCACCAGCAGCCAAGAGTGGCGCACGAACACCGGGGAGCTGTTTTTT. This encodes CTSSQEWRTNTGELFF.

The chain links TRBV5-6 to TRBJ2-5; weak D call: TRBD1 (5 bases). The CDR3 covers 14 residues. Germline V CDR1 and CDR2: SGHDT, YYEEEE. Trimming cost V 2 bases and J 1 base, with 9 bases left between them. For the CDR3, the DNA is TGTGCCAGCAGCTTAGGCAGGGTCCAAGAGACCCAGTACTTC. As protein: CASSLGRVQETQYF.